This TCR beta chain was identified in a study of shared clonotypes between healthy human individuals. General observations from the study: Represented diversity (both genetic and exposure-history) was limited by the small number of donors.

The table lists this clone with a count of one. Its antigen is currently unknown. Adult Caucasians living in Nashville, Tennessee made up all of the donors. Every immunoSEQ plate was one replicate of a subset's evenly spread DNA. Using immunoSEQ multiplex PCR, the repertoire was profiled, and TCRdb retains in-frame clones only, with some absent. Among some 2.3 million clones listed, approximately 95% were seen once. Germline V gives CDR1 SEHNR, CDR2 FQNEAQ (reference sequence). CDR3 length: 17 residues. The junction had 11 bases not matched to a gene; V was cut back by 2 bases and J by 4 bases. The sample taken for sequencing was naive CD4+ T cells from PBMCs. The subset denotes: CD45RA+ positively selected. The TCR sequence derives from a man younger than 30 in good health. Some clones in this sample may be carry-over from other donors' samples. The chain links TRBV7-9 to TRBJ2-3; 8 bases align to TRBD2. The CDR3 DNA reads TGTGCCAGCAGCTTACCCCGGACTAGCTTTGAGGCAGATACGCAGTATTTT. This encodes CASSLPRTSFEADTQYF.